A single sample gave rise to the 26 T cell receptor beta chains below, sequenced in a study of cytomegalovirus exposure and HLA in healthy donors. PCR employed 60 Vbeta and 13 Jbeta primers. Produced via immunoSEQ multiplex PCR; TCRdb's table is partial and in-frame only. The sample has approximately 120,000 clones, 75% to 85% seen once; the top ten hold 7.5% to 9.5%. Sequencing used PBMCs. The source is a man aged 25 to 40 in good health and CMV-seropositive.

The V and J genes are TRBV9 and TRBJ1-1; D might be TRBD1 (6 bases). The CDR3 is 16 amino acids. Germline CDR1 and CDR2: SGDLS and YYNGEE. V lost 0 bases and J 7 bases, leaving 19 bases between the germline ends. The CDR3 DNA follows: TGTGCCAGCAGCGTAGGGGGGCAGCTACTGCGAGGTGAAGCTTTCTTT. It yields the protein CASSVGGQLLRGEAFF.

The gene calls are TRBV29-1 and TRBJ1-1, with 8 bases lining up with TRBD1. With V trimmed by 0 bases and J by 0 bases, 9 bases remained unmatched. From germline, CDR1 is SQVTM and CDR2 ANQGSEA. CDR3 size: 17 residues. As DNA, the CDR3 is TGCAGCGTTGAAGATCCTTTGTTCAGGGGGCTGAACACTGAAGCTTTCTTT. Translation: CSVEDPLFRGLNTEAFF.

As for this clone: At one end the junction does not follow the germline gene, possibly because of a read error. The genes are TRBV7-9 and TRBJ1-4, with 7 nucleotides matching TRBD1. Germline assignment: CDR1 SEHNR and CDR2 FQNEAQ (reference sequence). The CDR3 contains 16 residues. The chain's CDR3 is CSSSFPGQSTNEKLFF. The CDR3 DNA reads TGTTCCAGCAGCTTCCCGGGACAGAGTACTAATGAAAAACTGTTTTTT.

The V call is TRBV6-5, the J call TRBJ1-2; 12 bases line up with TRBD1. J was trimmed by 8 bases and V by 6 bases; bases with no gene match: 7. The length of the CDR3 is 14 residues. Germline-derived CDR1 and CDR2 are MNHEY and SVGAGI. This CDR3 is CASRPLGTGGGYTF. In DNA, the CDR3 is TGTGCCAGCAGGCCTCTCGGGACAGGGGGCGGCTACACCTTC.

The chain recombines TRBV6-5 with TRBJ2-5, with D tentatively TRBD2 (6 bases). Per the germline V gene, CDR1 is MNHEY and CDR2 is SVGAGI. The CDR3 has 14 residues. V was pared by 6 bases and J by 5 bases, with 16 bases between. CDR3 in amino acids: CASRDTGVWETQYF. CDR3 bases: TGTGCCAGCAGGGACACGGGGGTGTGGGAGACCCAGTACTTC.

V usage is TRBV28 and J usage is TRBJ1-6, with 9 bases matching TRBD1. CDR3 length: 17 residues. V gave up 6 bases and J gave up 7 bases; unmatched junction bases: 13. Germline CDR1 and CDR2: MDHEN and SYDVKM. The CDR3 DNA reads TGTGCCAGCAGACCTTCCCGGGACAGGGTTAACAATTCACCCCTCCACTTT. Its translation: CASRPSRDRVNNSPLHF.

The chain has TRBV27 and TRBJ2-1; 7 positions match TRBD2. The CDR3 extends over 14 amino acids. CDR1 and CDR2 from the germline V gene are MNHEY and SMNVEV (reference sequence). The ends lost 5 bases at V and 6 bases at J; junction bases unmatched: 7. For the CDR3, the DNA is TGTGCCAGCAGTCTGAGCGGGATTGGCAATGAGCAGTTCTTC. It specifies CASSLSGIGNEQFF.

The V call is TRBV5-1, the J call TRBJ2-7; 16 bases are a match to TRBD2. From germline, CDR1 is SGHRS and CDR2 YFSETQ. This CDR3 comprises 18 residues. The V and J ends lost 2 bases and 7 bases, in that order; junction bases with no gene match: 12. CDR3 DNA: TGCGCCAGCAGCTTAACACCGGGACTAGCGGGGGGGCCAGGAGAGCAGTACTTC. It yields the protein CASSLTPGLAGGPGEQYF. Complete variable domain (other parts from reference TRBV5-1 and TRBJ2-7): KAGVTQTPRYLIKTRGQQVTLSCSPISGHRSVSWYQQTPGQGLQFLFEYFSETQRNKGNFPGRFSGRQFSNSRSEMNVSTLELGDSALYLCASSLTPGLAGGPGEQYFGPGTRLTVT.

The chain recombines TRBV27 with TRBJ1-1; possibly TRBD1 for D (5 bases). CDR3 length: 17 residues. Germline values: CDR1 MNHEY, CDR2 SMNVEV (reference sequence). Trimming took 6 bases from V and 6 from J, leaving 26 bases between them. CDR3 sequence (DNA): TGTGCCAGCAGGGGAAGGCGGGACCGGGTCGCCTACGCTGAAGCTTTCTTT. It encodes CASRGRRDRVAYAEAFF.

The chain joins TRBV29-1 to TRBJ2-2; perhaps TRBD1 as D (6 bases). V dropped 4 bases and J dropped 5 bases, with 11 bases sitting between them. This CDR3 region has 13 residues. The germline gives CDR1 SQVTM, CDR2 ANQGSEA. CDR3 DNA: TGCAGCGTTGCAGTAACAGGGACCGGGGAGCTGTTTTTT. Amino acids: CSVAVTGTGELFF.

The chain employs TRBV19 and TRBJ2-1, with TRBD2 identical over 14 bases. Germline CDR1 is LNHDA and CDR2 is SQIVND (reference sequence). V lost 3 bases to trimming and J lost 2 bases; unmatched junction nucleotides: 12. The CDR3 is 20 residues long. CDR3 bases: TGTGCCAGTAGTATCCAAAGACTAGCGGGGGGGCCAGGAACCTACAATGAGCAGTTCTTC. Translation: CASSIQRLAGGPGTYNEQFF.

Worth noting for this clone: One end of the junction does not line up with germline, which may come from a read error. The chain is built from TRBV10-3 and TRBJ1-1; D perhaps matches TRBD1 (6 bases). The germline gives CDR1 ENHRY, CDR2 SYGVKD. CDR3 length: 16 residues. The CDR3 here is CASSGNRQAANTEAFF. The CDR3 bases are TGTGCCAGCAGTGGTAATCGACAGGCGGCGAACACTGAAGCTTTCTTT.

The gene calls are TRBV5-1 and TRBJ2-5; the D gene is possibly TRBD1 (6 bases). The germline V gene encodes CDR1 SGHRS and CDR2 YFSETQ. V was trimmed by 5 bases and J by 4 bases, leaving 15 bases between them. This CDR3 has 14 residues. The CDR3 DNA reads as TGCGCCAGCAGTTTAACAGGGTCGTCAGAGACCCAGTACTTC. It codes for CASSLTGSSETQYF.

This chain joins TRBV5-6 and TRBJ1-5; no reliable D call. CDR3 length equals 15 residues. V was pared by 4 bases and J by 7 bases, with 18 bases between. Per germline, CDR1 SGHDT and CDR2 YYEEEE. Here the CDR3 DNA reads TGTGCCAGCAGCCAGTGGATCACCCGGGGACAGCCCCAGCATTTT. It specifies CASSQWITRGQPQHF. The whole variable domain, filled in from reference TRBV5-6 and TRBJ1-5, reads DAGVTQSPTHLIKTRGQQVTLRCSPKSGHDTVSWYQQALGQGPQFIFQYYEEEERQRGNFPDRFSGHQFPNYSSELNVNALLLGDSALYLCASSQWITRGQPQHFGDGTRLSIL.

J is TRBJ2-7 and V is TRBV5-1, with 9 positions matching TRBD1. CDR3 size: 15 residues. Per germline, CDR1 SGHRS and CDR2 YFSETQ. Losses at the gene ends were 4 bases for V and 3 bases for J; bases not matched to a gene: 8. CDR3 protein: CASSPRDRARYEQYF. CDR3 coding DNA: TGCGCCAGCAGCCCGAGGGACAGGGCGCGCTACGAGCAGTACTTC.

The V and J genes are TRBV6-5 and TRBJ2-7; TRBD1 agrees at 7 bases. The CDR3 runs to 14 residues. Germline V gene data show CDR1 as MNHEY and CDR2 as SVGAGI. Trimming cost V 6 bases and J 9 bases; bases outside gene matches: 14. CDR3 sequence: CASRAMTGTDAQYF. DNA of the CDR3: TGTGCCAGCAGAGCAATGACCGGGACAGACGCGCAGTACTTC.

The chain recombines TRBV19 with TRBJ1-5; possibly TRBD1 for D (6 bases). Looked up from germline, CDR1 is LNHDA and CDR2 is SQIVND (reference sequence). This CDR3 spans 14 amino acids. V lost 5 bases and J lost 5, with 13 bases in between. CDR3 loop: CASSSGGADQPQHF. CDR3 DNA: TGTGCCAGTAGTTCCGGGGGGGCGGATCAGCCCCAGCATTTT.

The V gene is TRBV7-3, the J gene TRBJ2-1; D is unclear. The CDR3 sequence is 15 residues long. Germline CDR1 is SGHTA and CDR2 is FQGTGA. The V end was cut by 0 bases, the J end by 0 bases, with 6 bases between. CDR3 coding DNA: TGTGCCAGCAGCTTAACTGCGGACTCCTACAATGAGCAGTTCTTC. Translated: CASSLTADSYNEQFF.

The CDR3 here is CASSIPRQPQHF. In DNA form, the CDR3 reads TGTGCCAGTAGTATCCCCCGTCAGCCCCAGCATTTT. The chain carries TRBV19 and TRBJ1-5; D is uncertain. Germline V CDR1 and CDR2: LNHDA, SQIVND (reference sequence). The CDR3 length is 12 residues. Trimming cost V 3 bases and J 6 bases, with 6 bases left between them.

As regards this clone: The junction does not match germline at one end; this may be a read error. V is TRBV29-1 and J is TRBJ2-1; 7 nucleotides line up with TRBD2. Germline CDR1 SQVTM, CDR2 ANQGSEA. CDR3 length: 16 residues. CDR3 in DNA: TGCAGCGGTGAAGCGGGGAGACCGAACTCCTACAATGAGCAGTTCTTC. This gives the protein CSGEAGRPNSYNEQFF.

This clone was counted a few times. This rearrangement joins TRBV6-4 to TRBJ2-7; 7 nucleotides align to TRBD2. Trimming cost V 8 bases and J 2 bases; bases outside gene matches: 9. CDR1 is MRHNA and CDR2 is SNTAGT in the germline V gene. This CDR3 has 14 residues. The CDR3 is CASDALASPYEQYF. The CDR3 nucleotides are TGTGCCAGCGACGCACTAGCGTCTCCCTACGAGCAGTACTTC.

In this sample, this clone turned up a few times. The rearrangement uses TRBV7-9 and TRBJ1-6; 10 positions match TRBD1. Germline V gene data show CDR1 as SEHNR and CDR2 as FQNEAQ (reference sequence). Trimming removed 6 bases from V and 6 bases from J; junction bases left unmatched: 2. This CDR3 spans 14 amino acids. The CDR3 region has the DNA TGTGCCAGCAGAAGGACAGGGGGTAATTCACCCCTCCACTTT. Translation: CASRRTGGNSPLHF.

On this clone: Its ends do not fully match the called genes, so a read error is possible. The sample contains more than one DNA sequence encoding this CDR3. The gene calls are TRBV7-9 and TRBJ1-5, with 10 bases identical to TRBD1. The CDR3 is 16 residues long. The germline CDR1 and CDR2 sequences are SEHNR and FQNEAQ (reference sequence). As DNA, the CDR3 is TGTGCCAGTAGCTTAGGGACAGGGGTCACCCATCAGCCCCAGCATTTT. This codes for CASSLGTGVTHQPQHF.

On this clone: At the DNA level, this CDR3 is encoded by other sequences in the same sample as well. The chain combines TRBV30 with TRBJ1-2; no firm D call. Germline V gene lookup returns CDR1 GTSNPN and CDR2 SVGIG (reference sequence). CDR3 size: 11 residues. The V end lost 2 bases, the J end lost 5 bases, and 6 bases lay between the germline ends. This CDR3 reads CAWSRGYGYTF. CDR3 nucleotides: TGTGCCTGGAGTCGGGGTTATGGCTACACCTTC.

For this clone: This CDR3 is also generated by other DNA sequences in the sample. The J gene is TRBJ1-1, the V gene TRBV27; 10 bases agree with TRBD1. The CDR3 contains 14 residues. Germline V gives CDR1 MNHEY, CDR2 SMNVEV (reference sequence). With V trimmed by 3 bases and J by 5 bases, 3 bases remained unmatched. In DNA, the CDR3 is TGTGCCAGCAGTTTCGGACAGGGGGGGACTGAAGCTTTCTTT. Amino acids: CASSFGQGGTEAFF.

This sequence joins TRBV30 and TRBJ2-7; weak D call: TRBD2 (5 bases). Trimming stripped 0 bases from V and 10 bases from J, with 22 bases between. CDR1 GTSNPN and CDR2 SVGIG come from the germline V gene (reference sequence). The CDR3 is made up of 15 amino acids. This chain's CDR3 is CAWSVGGSVTTKQYF. The CDR3 DNA sequence: TGTGCCTGGAGTGTAGGCGGCAGTGTGACTACGAAACAGTACTTC. The entire variable domain, with the rest obtained from reference TRBV30 and TRBJ2-7, is as follows: SQTIHQWPATLVQPVGSPLSLECTVEGTSNPNLYWYRQAAGRGLQLLFYSVGIGQISSEVPQNLSASRPQDRQFILSSKKLLLSDSGFYLCAWSVGGSVTTKQYFGPGTRLTVT.